This passage covers 15 T cell receptor beta chains from one sample sequenced in a study of OX40 agonist ivuxolimab in advanced cancers. Repertoires were generated with immunoSEQ multiplex PCR, while TCRdb's copy carries only in-frame clones and drops some. The sample shows 48,000 or so clones, 85% to 95% of them seen only once. Specimen: CD4+ or CD8+ T cells sorted from blood, collected in a trial of the OX40 agonist ivuxolimab. These receptors were obtained from an adult with an advanced solid tumor such as melanoma, head and neck, liver or kidney cancer.

J is TRBJ2-5 and V is TRBV5-1; 8 nucleotides match TRBD1. The germline V gene encodes CDR1 SGHRS and CDR2 YFSETQ. The ends lost 3 bases at V and 2 bases at J; junction bases unmatched: 9. This CDR3 is built from 16 residues. The CDR3 DNA sequence: TGCGCCAGCAGCTCGGGACAGGAGGGGGGTCAAGAGACCCAGTACTTC. It yields the protein CASSSGQEGGQETQYF.

This clone was seen only a few times. V usage is TRBV19 and J usage is TRBJ1-2; 7 nucleotides agree with TRBD1. The CDR3 extends over 13 amino acids. After removal of 5 bases from V and 6 bases from J, the junction contained 6 bases not matched to a gene. Germline V CDR1 and CDR2: LNHDA, SQIVND (reference sequence). CDR3 loop: CASSPRQGDGYTF. DNA of the CDR3: TGTGCCAGTAGTCCCCGACAGGGTGATGGCTACACCTTC.

The J gene is TRBJ2-3, the V gene TRBV29-1; 7 bases are a match to TRBD2. Germline V gene data show CDR1 as SQVTM and CDR2 as ANQGSEA. The CDR3 has 14 amino acids. CDR3 protein: CTVTRDGRTDTQYF. As DNA, the CDR3 is TGCACCGTCACCCGGGACGGGAGGACAGATACGCAGTATTTT.

This chain uses TRBV7-9 with TRBJ1-2; D is unresolved. CDR3 length: 14 residues. Germline V gene sequence: CDR1 SEHNR, CDR2 FQNEAQ (reference sequence). Trimming removed 1 base from V and 1 base from J, with 7 bases in between. In DNA form, the CDR3 reads TGTGCCAGCAGCTTAGGAGGTCTTAACTATGGCTACACCTTC. Amino acids: CASSLGGLNYGYTF. The entire variable domain, with the rest obtained from reference TRBV7-9 and TRBJ1-2, is as follows: DTGVSQNPRHKITKRGQNVTFRCDPISEHNRLYWYRQTLGQGPEFLTYFQNEAQLEKSRLLSDRFSAERPKGSFSTLEIQRTEQGDSAMYLCASSLGGLNYGYTFGSGTRLTVV.

This chain links TRBV30 with TRBJ2-1; possible D gene TRBD1, 6 bases. In germline, CDR1 is GTSNPN, CDR2 SVGIG (reference sequence). Between the trimmed V and J ends, which lost 1 base and 8 bases, there was a span of 6 bases. The length of the CDR3 is 11 residues. CDR3 amino acids: CAWSGGHEQFF. The CDR3 DNA sequence: TGTGCCTGGAGTGGGGGGCATGAGCAGTTCTTC.

V and J are TRBV6-5 and TRBJ2-6; 7 nucleotides agree with TRBD1. With 10 bases clipped from V and 0 bases from J, the junction kept 6 bases outside the gene matches. Per germline, CDR1 MNHEY and CDR2 SVGAGI. This CDR3 has 15 amino acids. The CDR3 DNA reads TGTGCCATCGGCAGGGACAGCTCTGGGGCCAACGTCCTGACTTTC. Its protein is CAIGRDSSGANVLTF.

This clone was observed once. This CDR3 is CASSGTGTSIETQYF. CDR3 DNA sequence: TGTGCCAGCAGCGGAACCGGGACTAGCATTGAGACCCAGTACTTC. V is TRBV5-6 and J is TRBJ2-5, with 9 nucleotides matching TRBD2. The ends lost 4 bases at V and 5 bases at J; junction bases unmatched: 9. This CDR3 comprises 15 residues. Germline values: CDR1 SGHDT, CDR2 YYEEEE.

CDR3 coding DNA: TGTGCCAGCAGCCCCCGAGGAGAGCGGGGCCCCTTCGGCGCAGATACGCAGTATTTT. Its translation is CASSPRGERGPFGADTQYF. The chain couples TRBV11-3 to TRBJ2-3, with 7 bases aligning to TRBD2. The length of the CDR3 is 19 residues. From germline, CDR1 is SGHNT and CDR2 YENEEA. The junction had 21 bases not matched to a gene; V was cut back by 5 bases and J by 4 bases.

The chain carries TRBV30 and TRBJ2-7; no reliable D call. CDR1 is GTSNPN, CDR2 SVGIG, per germline (reference sequence). This CDR3 contains 13 residues. V lost 1 base to trimming and J lost 0 bases, with 7 bases between them. The CDR3 reads CAWSEDPSYEQYF. The CDR3 DNA reads TGTGCCTGGAGTGAAGACCCCTCCTACGAGCAGTACTTC.

V is TRBV9 and J is TRBJ2-6; D unresolved. The ends were cut back, 2 bases at V and 1 base at J, with 4 bases in the middle. Germline V CDR1 and CDR2: SGDLS, YYNGEE. There are 14 residues in the CDR3. The CDR3 nucleotides are TGTGCCAGCAGCGTGGGATCTGGGGCCAACGTCCTGACTTTC. It translates to CASSVGSGANVLTF. Combining the CDR3 with reference TRBV9 and TRBJ2-6 gives the whole variable domain DSGVTQTPKHLITATGQRVTLRCSPRSGDLSVYWYQQSLDQGLQFLIQYYNGEERAKGNILERFSAQQFPDLHSELNLSSLELGDSALYFCASSVGSGANVLTFGAGSRLTVL.

V and J are TRBV5-6 and TRBJ1-1; 10 bases agree with TRBD1. There are 17 residues in the CDR3. Germline CDR1 and CDR2: SGHDT and YYEEEE. V lost 0 bases and J lost 1; bases outside the gene matches: 6. The CDR3 DNA reads as TGTGCCAGCAGCTTGGCGACAGGGGGCGCTCGGAACACTGAAGCTTTCTTT. Translated: CASSLATGGARNTEAFF. Full variable domain (remainder filled in from reference TRBV5-6 and TRBJ1-1): DAGVTQSPTHLIKTRGQQVTLRCSPKSGHDTVSWYQQALGQGPQFIFQYYEEEERQRGNFPDRFSGHQFPNYSSELNVNALLLGDSALYLCASSLATGGARNTEAFFGQGTRLTVV.

V gene TRBV25-1 combines with J gene TRBJ2-2; 7 nucleotides align to TRBD1. Germline CDR1 is MGHDK and CDR2 is SYGVNS. The ends lost 5 bases at V and 6 bases at J; junction bases unmatched: 6. The CDR3 runs 14 residues. The CDR3 reads CASSLQGISGELFF. CDR3 in DNA: TGTGCCAGCAGTCTACAGGGGATTTCCGGGGAGCTGTTTTTT. Full variable domain (outside the CDR3, taken from reference TRBV25-1 and TRBJ2-2): EADIYQTPRYLVIGTGKKITLECSQTMGHDKMYWYQQDPGMELHLIHYSYGVNSTEKGDLSSESTVSRIRTEHFPLTLESARPSHTSQYLCASSLQGISGELFFGEGSRLTVL.

The chain employs TRBV27 and TRBJ1-1; no clear D gene. V lost 6 bases and J lost 4, with 12 bases in between. The V gene's germline CDR1 is MNHEY and CDR2 SMNVEV (reference sequence). The length of the CDR3 is 13 residues. The CDR3 DNA reads TGTGCCAGCAGAAAAAGGGCCGTCACTGAAGCTTTCTTT. This encodes CASRKRAVTEAFF.

The chain employs TRBV7-9 and TRBJ2-2, with 7 nucleotides matching TRBD1. The V segment lost 10 bases and the J segment 7 bases; nucleotides outside the gene matches: 15. This CDR3 has 15 amino acids. From germline, CDR1 is SEHNR and CDR2 FQNEAQ (reference sequence). The CDR3 reads CATPIGTERFGELFF. The CDR3 DNA sequence: TGTGCCACCCCCATCGGGACAGAAAGATTCGGGGAGCTGTTTTTT.

The chain has TRBV5-1 and TRBJ2-1, with 10 bases that match TRBD2. Germline values: CDR1 SGHRS, CDR2 YFSETQ. The CDR3 has 17 residues. V was pared by 0 bases and J by 9 bases, with 12 bases of the junction left unmatched. CDR3 in amino acids: CASSLVQIAGGPVEQFF. The CDR3, as DNA: TGCGCCAGCAGCTTGGTCCAAATAGCGGGGGGTCCGGTTGAGCAGTTCTTC.